The next 16 T cell receptor beta chains were all read from a single sample in a study of T cell responses to AZD1222 COVID-19 vaccine. Method: immunoSEQ multiplex PCR; TCRdb's copy keeps in-frame clones and lacks some. The table shows roughly 42,000 clones, with about 88% occurring only once. This sample comprised peripheral blood, obtained 28 days after the second dose of the MenACWY control vaccine. All receptors come from an adult who received the MenACWY meningococcal vaccine as a control.

The V call is TRBV3-1 (or the pseudogene TRBV3-2), the J call TRBJ2-1; D may be TRBD2 (6 bases). V lost 1 base and J lost 7, with 14 bases in between. This CDR3 comprises 15 residues. The germline V gene has CDR1 LGHDT and CDR2 YNNKEL (reference sequence). CDR3: CASSQGGGIGNEQFF. CDR3 in DNA: TGTGCCAGCAGCCAAGGCGGCGGGATTGGAAATGAGCAGTTCTTC.

The rearrangement links TRBV27 to TRBJ2-1; D possibly uses TRBD1 or TRBD2 (5 bases each). CDR1 and CDR2 from the germline V gene are MNHEY and SMNVEV (reference sequence). The CDR3 has 14 residues. Trimming took 8 bases from V and 1 from J, leaving 12 bases between them. The CDR3 DNA is TGTGCCAGCGAAGGGGAGAAATCCTACAATGAGCAGTTCTTC. Amino acid sequence: CASEGEKSYNEQFF.

This sequence joins TRBV19 and TRBJ2-3; D uncertain. The CDR3 has 15 amino acids. Looked up from germline, CDR1 is LNHDA and CDR2 is SQIVND (reference sequence). Trimming removed 4 bases at V and 0 bases at J, with 11 bases between. The CDR3 DNA reads as TGTGCCAGTAGTACTTGGATAACTAGCACAGATACGCAGTATTTT. It encodes CASSTWITSTDTQYF.

The chain carries TRBV11-3 and TRBJ1-3; D remains ambiguous. The length of the CDR3 is 15 residues. V lost 6 bases, J lost 0 bases, and 12 bases lay in between. The germline gives CDR1 SGHNT, CDR2 YENEEA. The CDR3 here is CASSFSSSSGNTIYF. CDR3 DNA sequence: TGTGCCAGCAGTTTCTCCTCCAGCTCTGGAAACACCATATATTTT.

This chain links TRBV7-3 with TRBJ1-2; D unresolved. The V and J ends lost 4 bases and 4 bases respectively, with 10 bases between them. CDR1 and CDR2 (germline): SGHTA, FQGTGA. The CDR3 length is 13 residues. DNA for the CDR3: TGTGCCAGCAGCTCGTCGGATTCCTATGGCTACACCTTC. It translates to CASSSSDSYGYTF.

The chain combines TRBV5-1 with TRBJ2-6; D might be TRBD2 (5 bases). CDR1 and CDR2 (germline): SGHRS, YFSETQ. V was trimmed by 3 bases and J by 0 bases, leaving 7 bases between them. The CDR3 length is 15 residues. This CDR3 reads CASSSEGSGANVLTF. DNA of the CDR3: TGCGCCAGCAGCTCAGAGGGCTCTGGGGCCAACGTCCTGACTTTC. The full variable domain, rest sourced from reference TRBV5-1 and TRBJ2-6, is KAGVTQTPRYLIKTRGQQVTLSCSPISGHRSVSWYQQTPGQGLQFLFEYFSETQRNKGNFPGRFSGRQFSNSRSEMNVSTLELGDSALYLCASSSEGSGANVLTFGAGSRLTVL.

This clone was recorded only once. This chain uses TRBV5-4 with TRBJ2-7, with 9 bases matching TRBD2. The junction had 3 bases not matched to a gene; V was cut back by 0 bases and J by 5 bases. This CDR3 is built from 14 residues. CDR1 and CDR2 (germline): SGHNT, YYREEE (reference sequence). CDR3 loop: CASSLVGLANEQYF. CDR3 DNA sequence: TGTGCCAGCAGCTTGGTGGGACTAGCTAACGAGCAGTACTTC.

This chain links TRBV15 with TRBJ2-7; 8 bases fit TRBD1. Germline V lookup: CDR1 LNHNV, CDR2 YYDKDF (reference sequence). This CDR3 contains 14 residues. Trimming took 5 bases from V and 4 from J; bases not matched to a gene: 7. CDR3 sequence: CATSGQGTSYEQYF. The CDR3 coding sequence is TGTGCCACCAGCGGACAGGGAACCTCTTACGAGCAGTACTTC.

This clone appeared a single time. V gene TRBV24-1 combines with J gene TRBJ2-1, with D tentatively TRBD2 (5 bases). Germline-derived CDR1 and CDR2 are KGHDR and SFDVKD. This CDR3 contains 15 residues. The ends were cut back, 4 bases at V and 0 bases at J, with 9 bases in the middle. In DNA, the CDR3 is TGTGCCACCAGTGACCGACTAAGCTCCTACAATGAGCAGTTCTTC. It yields the protein CATSDRLSSYNEQFF.

The rearrangement uses TRBV24-1 and TRBJ2-2, with D unclear. V lost 4 bases, J lost 0 bases, and 17 bases lay in between. Germline assignment: CDR1 KGHDR and CDR2 SFDVKD. CDR3 length: 18 residues. The CDR3 region has the DNA TGTGCCACCAGTGACCCAAGCCTCGGGCTTCCGAACACCGGGGAGCTGTTTTTT. Translated: CATSDPSLGLPNTGELFF.

The V gene is TRBV2, the J gene TRBJ2-7; TRBD2 matches 8 bases. The CDR3 contains 15 residues. The germline V gene encodes CDR1 SNHLY and CDR2 FYNNEI. V was clipped by 7 bases and J by 1 base; unmatched bases: 9. The CDR3 sequence: CASTKSGSLSYEQYF. DNA for the CDR3: TGTGCCAGCACTAAGAGCGGGAGTCTTTCCTACGAGCAGTACTTC.

J is TRBJ1-5 and V is TRBV3-1 (or the pseudogene TRBV3-2); maybe TRBD1 (5 bases). This CDR3 has 15 amino acids. Germline CDR1 is LGHDT and CDR2 is YNNKEL (reference sequence). The V end was cut by 1 base, the J end by 5 bases, with 12 bases between. CDR3 region: CASSQGYRSYQPQHF. The CDR3 region has the DNA TGTGCCAGCAGCCAAGGATACAGGAGTTATCAGCCCCAGCATTTT.

This chain's CDR3 is CASSYGTSGIRAGELFF. DNA of the CDR3: TGTGCCAGCAGCTACGGGACTAGCGGGATTCGGGCCGGGGAGCTGTTTTTT. The rearrangement uses TRBV7-3 and TRBJ2-2, with 13 bases lining up with TRBD2. From germline, CDR1 is SGHTA and CDR2 FQGTGA. The CDR3 totals 17 residues. V lost 4 bases, J lost 6 bases, and 8 bases stayed unmatched. Combining the CDR3 with reference TRBV7-3 and TRBJ2-2 gives the whole variable domain GAGVSQTPSNKVTEKGKYVELRCDPISGHTALYWYRQSLGQGPEFLIYFQGTGAADDSGLPNDRFFAVRPEGSVSTLKIQRTERGDSAVYLCASSYGTSGIRAGELFFGEGSRLTVL.

The CDR3 is CASRGTARNTIYF. Here the CDR3 DNA reads TGTGCCAGCAGAGGGACGGCTCGGAACACCATATATTTT. The V and J genes are TRBV28 and TRBJ1-3, with D maybe TRBD1 (5 bases). The V end lost 6 bases, the J end lost 7 bases, and 13 bases lay between the germline ends. The CDR3 runs to 13 residues. From germline, CDR1 is MDHEN and CDR2 SYDVKM.

CDR3 nucleotide sequence: TGTGCCAGCAGCCCTTTCAGCGGTTTCACCCGCGGTGAGCAGTTCTTC. Translating it yields CASSPFSGFTRGEQFF. The chain has TRBV5-6 and TRBJ2-1; weak D call: TRBD2 (5 bases). Germline V gives CDR1 SGHDT, CDR2 YYEEEE. This CDR3 has 16 amino acids. V shed 4 bases and J shed 9 bases, with 23 bases lying between them.

The genes are TRBV28 and TRBJ2-2; D perhaps matches TRBD1 (8 bases). Germline V gene sequence: CDR1 MDHEN, CDR2 SYDVKM. CDR3 length: 18 residues. The germline V and J ends were trimmed by 8 bases and 3 bases, with 25 bases remaining between them. The CDR3 DNA sequence: TGTGCCAGCTCGGCAATGTGGTTACAGGGGGGGGACACCGGGGAGCTGTTTTTT. It encodes CASSAMWLQGGDTGELFF.